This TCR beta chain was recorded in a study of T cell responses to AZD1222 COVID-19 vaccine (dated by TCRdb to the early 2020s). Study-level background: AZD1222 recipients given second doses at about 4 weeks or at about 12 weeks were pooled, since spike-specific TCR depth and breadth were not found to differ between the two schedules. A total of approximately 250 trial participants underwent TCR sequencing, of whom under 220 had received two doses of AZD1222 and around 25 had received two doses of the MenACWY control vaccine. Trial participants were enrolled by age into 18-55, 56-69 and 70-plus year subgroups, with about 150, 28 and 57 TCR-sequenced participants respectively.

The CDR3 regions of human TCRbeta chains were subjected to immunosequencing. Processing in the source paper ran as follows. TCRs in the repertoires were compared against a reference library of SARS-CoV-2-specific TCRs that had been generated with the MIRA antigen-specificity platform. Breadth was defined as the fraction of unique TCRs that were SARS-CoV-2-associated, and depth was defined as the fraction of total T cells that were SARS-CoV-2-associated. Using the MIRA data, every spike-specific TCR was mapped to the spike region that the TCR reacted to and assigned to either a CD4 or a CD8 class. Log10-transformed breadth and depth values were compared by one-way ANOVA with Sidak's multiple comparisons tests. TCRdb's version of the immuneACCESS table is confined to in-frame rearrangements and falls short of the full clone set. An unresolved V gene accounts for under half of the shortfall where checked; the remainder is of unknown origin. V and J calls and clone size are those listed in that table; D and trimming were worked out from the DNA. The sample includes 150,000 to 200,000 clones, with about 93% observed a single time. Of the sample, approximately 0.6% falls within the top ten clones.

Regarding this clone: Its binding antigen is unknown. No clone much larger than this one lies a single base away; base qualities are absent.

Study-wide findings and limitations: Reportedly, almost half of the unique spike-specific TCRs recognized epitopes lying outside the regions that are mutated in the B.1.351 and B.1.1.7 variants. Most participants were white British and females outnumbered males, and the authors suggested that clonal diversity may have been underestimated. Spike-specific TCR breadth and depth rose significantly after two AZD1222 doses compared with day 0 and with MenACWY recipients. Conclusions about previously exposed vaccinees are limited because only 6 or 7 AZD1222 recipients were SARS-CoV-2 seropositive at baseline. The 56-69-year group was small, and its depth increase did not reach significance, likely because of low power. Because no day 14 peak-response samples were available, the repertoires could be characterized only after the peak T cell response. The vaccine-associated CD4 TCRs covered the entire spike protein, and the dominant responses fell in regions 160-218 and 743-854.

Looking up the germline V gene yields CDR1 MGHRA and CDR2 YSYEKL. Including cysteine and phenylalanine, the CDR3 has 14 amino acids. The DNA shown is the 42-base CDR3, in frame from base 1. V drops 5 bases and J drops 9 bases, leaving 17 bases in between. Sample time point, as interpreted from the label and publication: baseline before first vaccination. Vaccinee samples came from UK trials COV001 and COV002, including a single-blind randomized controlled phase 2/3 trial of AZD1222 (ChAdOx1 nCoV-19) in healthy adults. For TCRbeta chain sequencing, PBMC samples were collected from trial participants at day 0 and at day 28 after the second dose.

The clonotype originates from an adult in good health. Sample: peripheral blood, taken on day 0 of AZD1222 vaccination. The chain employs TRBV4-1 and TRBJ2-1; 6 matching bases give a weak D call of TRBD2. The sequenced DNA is TGCGCCAGCAGCTTGGGTCTGGAAGCGGGTGAGCAGTTCTTC. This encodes CASSLGLEAGEQFF.